The sequence of this T cell receptor beta chain was determined in a study of blood T cell repertoires in COVID-19. Study summary: There were acute and convalescent COVID-19 samples, and they came from the United States, Italy and Spain. Nucleic acid was either cDNA or gDNA, and it came from T cells, B-cell-depleted T cells, or PBMCs.

Individuals aged roughly 18 to 95 years were recruited from roughly 22 US areas. Among Cohort 3 donors, those recovered had two negative PCRs, clearance, or symptom resolution. The assay was immunoSEQ multiplex PCR, and TCRdb's table has in-frame clones only and misses some. The repertoire consists of approximately 300,000 clones, with 70% to 90% occurring once and the leading ten covering roughly a tenth. The receptor's source is a woman under 30 who had recovered from COVID-19. Sequenced sample: PBMCs or T cells enriched from blood (not recorded which).

The CDR3 reads CASSPYRNSPLHF. As DNA, the CDR3 is TGTGCCAGCTCACCATATCGTAATTCACCCCTCCACTTT. This chain uses TRBV18 with TRBJ1-6; D not resolved. The V and J ends lost 2 bases and 6 bases respectively, with 5 bases between them. This CDR3 contains 13 residues. Germline V CDR1 and CDR2: KGHSH, LQKENI.